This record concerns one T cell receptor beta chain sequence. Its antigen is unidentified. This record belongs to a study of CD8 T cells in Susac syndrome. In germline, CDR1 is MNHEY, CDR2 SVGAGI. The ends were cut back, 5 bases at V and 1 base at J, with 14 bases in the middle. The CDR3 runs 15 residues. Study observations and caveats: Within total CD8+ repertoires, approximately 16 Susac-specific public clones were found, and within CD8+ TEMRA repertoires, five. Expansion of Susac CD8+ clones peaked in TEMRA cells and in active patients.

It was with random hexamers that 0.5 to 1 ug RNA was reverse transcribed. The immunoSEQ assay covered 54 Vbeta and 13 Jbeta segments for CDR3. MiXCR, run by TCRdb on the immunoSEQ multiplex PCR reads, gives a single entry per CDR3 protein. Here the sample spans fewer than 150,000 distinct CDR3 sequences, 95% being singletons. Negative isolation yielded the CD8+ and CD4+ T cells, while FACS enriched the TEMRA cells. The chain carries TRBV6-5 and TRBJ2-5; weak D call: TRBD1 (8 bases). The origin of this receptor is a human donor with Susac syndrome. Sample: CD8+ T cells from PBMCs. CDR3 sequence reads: CASSDRGGGQETQYF. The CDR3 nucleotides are TGTGCCAGCAGTGACAGGGGAGGGGGCCAAGAGACCCAGTACTTC.